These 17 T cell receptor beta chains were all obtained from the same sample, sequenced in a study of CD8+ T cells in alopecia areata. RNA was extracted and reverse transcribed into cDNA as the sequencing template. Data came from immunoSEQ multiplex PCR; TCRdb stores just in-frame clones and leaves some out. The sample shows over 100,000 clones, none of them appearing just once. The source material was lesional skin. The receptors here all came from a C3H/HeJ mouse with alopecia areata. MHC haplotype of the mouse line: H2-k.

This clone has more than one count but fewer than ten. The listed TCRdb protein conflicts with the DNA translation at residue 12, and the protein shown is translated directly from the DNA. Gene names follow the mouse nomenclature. The CDR3 DNA, read in part, is TGTGCCAGCAGTATATGGGGGGACTATAATTCGCCC. Translation: CASSIWGDYNSP. The full-length CDR3 reads as CASSIWGDYNSPLYF. V usage is TRBV19 and J usage is TRBJ1-6; TRBD1 might be the D (5 bases). Sequencing ends 3 residues short of the CDR3 end; the germline J gene provides the rest. TRBJ1-6 is noted as an ORF with a role that remains uncertain. There are 15 residues in the CDR3. CDR1 and CDR2 from the germline V gene are FNHDT and SITEND (reference sequence). V lost 1 base to trimming and J lost 3 bases, with 8 bases between them.

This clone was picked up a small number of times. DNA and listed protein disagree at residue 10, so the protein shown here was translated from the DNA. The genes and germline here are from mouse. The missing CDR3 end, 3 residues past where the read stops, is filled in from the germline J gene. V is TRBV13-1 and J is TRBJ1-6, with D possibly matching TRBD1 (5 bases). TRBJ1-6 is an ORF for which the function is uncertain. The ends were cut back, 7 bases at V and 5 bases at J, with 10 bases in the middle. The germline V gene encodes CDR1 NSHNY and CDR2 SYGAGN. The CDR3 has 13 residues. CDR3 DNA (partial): TGTGCCAGCTACCCGACAGATAATTCGCCC. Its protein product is CASYPTDNSP. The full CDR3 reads CASYPTDNSPLYF.

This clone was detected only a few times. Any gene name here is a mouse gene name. CDR3 DNA (partial): TGTGCCAGCAGTGATGCGGACTGGGGGGGTGGAGAC. Amino acid sequence: CASSDADWGGGD. Given in full, the CDR3 is CASSDADWGGGDTQYF. The gene calls are TRBV13-3 and TRBJ2-5; TRBD2 aligns across 12 bases. The read halts 4 residues ahead of the CDR3 end, with the missing end drawn from the germline J gene. The germline gives CDR1 NNHDY, CDR2 SYVADS. The CDR3 is made up of 16 amino acids.

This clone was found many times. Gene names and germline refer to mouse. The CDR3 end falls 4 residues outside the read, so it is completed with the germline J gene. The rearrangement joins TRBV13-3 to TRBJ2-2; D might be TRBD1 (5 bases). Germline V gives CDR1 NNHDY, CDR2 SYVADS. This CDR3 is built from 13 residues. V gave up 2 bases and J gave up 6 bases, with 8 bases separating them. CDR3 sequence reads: CASSERGSGQLYF. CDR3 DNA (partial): TGTGCCAGCAGTGAAAGGGGATCCGGG.

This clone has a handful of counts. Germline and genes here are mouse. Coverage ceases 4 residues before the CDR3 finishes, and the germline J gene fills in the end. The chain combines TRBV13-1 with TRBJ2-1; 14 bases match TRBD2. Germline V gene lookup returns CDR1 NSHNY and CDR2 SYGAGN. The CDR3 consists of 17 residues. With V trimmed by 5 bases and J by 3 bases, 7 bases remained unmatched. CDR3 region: CASSTGTGGASYAEQFF. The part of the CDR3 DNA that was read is TGTGCCAGCAGCACCGGGACTGGGGGGGCTTCCTATGCT.

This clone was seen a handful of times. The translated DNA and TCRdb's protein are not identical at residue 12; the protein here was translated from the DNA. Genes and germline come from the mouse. CDR3 DNA, as far as it was read: TGTGCCAGCAGACAGACAAATTCCTATAATTCGCCC. Translation gives CASRQTNSYNSP. Given in full, the CDR3 is CASRQTNSYNSPLYF. V gene TRBV13-3 combines with J gene TRBJ1-6; D uncertain. The observed sequence ends 3 residues before the CDR3 terminus, with the missing tail filled in from the germline J gene. TRBJ1-6 is recorded as an ORF, its role being uncertain. The CDR3 extends over 15 amino acids. Deletions cut 5 bases from V and 0 bases from J, with 9 bases between. Germline V gene data show CDR1 as NNHDY and CDR2 as SYVADS.

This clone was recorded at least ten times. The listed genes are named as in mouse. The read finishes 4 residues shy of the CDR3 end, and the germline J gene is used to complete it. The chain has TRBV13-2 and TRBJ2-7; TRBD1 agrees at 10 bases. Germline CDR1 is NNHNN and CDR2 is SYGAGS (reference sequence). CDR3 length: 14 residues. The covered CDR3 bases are TGTGCCAGCGCCCAGGGACAGGGGATATAT. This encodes CASAQGQGIY. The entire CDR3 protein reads CASAQGQGIYEQYF.

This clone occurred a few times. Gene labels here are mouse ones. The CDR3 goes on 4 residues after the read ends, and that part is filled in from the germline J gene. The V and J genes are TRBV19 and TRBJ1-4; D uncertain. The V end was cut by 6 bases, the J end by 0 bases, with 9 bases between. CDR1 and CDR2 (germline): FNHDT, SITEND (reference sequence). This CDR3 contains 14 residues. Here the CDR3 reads CASTAQISNERLFF. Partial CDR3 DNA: TGTGCCAGCACCGCACAAATTTCCAACGAA.

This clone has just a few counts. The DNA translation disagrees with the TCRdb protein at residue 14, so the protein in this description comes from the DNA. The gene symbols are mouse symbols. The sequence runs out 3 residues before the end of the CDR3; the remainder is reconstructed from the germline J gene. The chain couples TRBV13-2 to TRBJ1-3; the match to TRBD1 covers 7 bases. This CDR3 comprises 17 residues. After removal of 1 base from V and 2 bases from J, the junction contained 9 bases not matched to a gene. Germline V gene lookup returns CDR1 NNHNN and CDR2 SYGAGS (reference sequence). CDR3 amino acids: CASGDPEQGIAGNTLYF. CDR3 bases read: TGTGCCAGCGGTGATCCGGAACAGGGGATTGCTGGAAATACG.

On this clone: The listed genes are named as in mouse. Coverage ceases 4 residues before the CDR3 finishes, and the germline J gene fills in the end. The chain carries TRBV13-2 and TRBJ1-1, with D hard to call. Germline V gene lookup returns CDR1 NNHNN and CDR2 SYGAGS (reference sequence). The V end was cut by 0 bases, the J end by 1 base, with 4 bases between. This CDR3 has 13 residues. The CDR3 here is CASGDERNTEVFF. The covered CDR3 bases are TGTGCCAGCGGTGATGAAAGGAACACA.

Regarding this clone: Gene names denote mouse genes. CDR3 residues: CASSHLGGENTLYF. CDR3 bases read: TGTGCCAGCAGTCATCTGGGGGGGGAAAAC. The V call is TRBV13-3, the J call TRBJ2-4; TRBD2 agrees at 9 bases. Coverage ceases 4 residues before the CDR3 finishes, and the germline J gene fills in the end. The germline V gene encodes CDR1 NNHDY and CDR2 SYVADS. CDR3 length: 14 residues.

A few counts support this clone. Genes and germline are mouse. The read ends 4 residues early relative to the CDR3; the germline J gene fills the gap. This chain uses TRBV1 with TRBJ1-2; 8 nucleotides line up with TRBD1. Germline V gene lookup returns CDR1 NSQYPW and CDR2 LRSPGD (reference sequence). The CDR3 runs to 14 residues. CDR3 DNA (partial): TGCACCTGCAGTGCAGATGGCAGGGGGCGC. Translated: CTCSADGRGR. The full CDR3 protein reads CTCSADGRGRDYTF.

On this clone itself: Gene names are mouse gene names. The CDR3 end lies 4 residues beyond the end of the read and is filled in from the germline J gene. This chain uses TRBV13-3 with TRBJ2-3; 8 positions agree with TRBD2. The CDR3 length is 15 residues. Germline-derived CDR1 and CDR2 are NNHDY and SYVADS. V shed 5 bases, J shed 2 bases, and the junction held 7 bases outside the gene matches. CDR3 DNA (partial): TGTGCCAGCAGCCTGGGGGGCCCTACTGCAGAA. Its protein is CASSLGGPTAE. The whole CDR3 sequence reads CASSLGGPTAETLYF.

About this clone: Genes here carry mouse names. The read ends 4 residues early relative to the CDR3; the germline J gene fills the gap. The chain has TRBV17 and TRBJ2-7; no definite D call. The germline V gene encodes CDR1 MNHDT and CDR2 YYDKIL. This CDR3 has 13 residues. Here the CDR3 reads CASSRDSQYEQYF. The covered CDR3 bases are TGTGCTAGCAGTAGAGATTCACAATAT.

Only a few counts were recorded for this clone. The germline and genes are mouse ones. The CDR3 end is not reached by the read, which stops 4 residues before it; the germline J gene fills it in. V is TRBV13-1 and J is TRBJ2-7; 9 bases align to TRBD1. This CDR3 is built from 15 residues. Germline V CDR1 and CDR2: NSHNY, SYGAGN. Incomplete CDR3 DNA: TGTGCCAGCAGTGATGCAAACAGGGGGCGCGAT. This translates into CASSDANRGRD. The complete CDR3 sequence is CASSDANRGRDEQYF.

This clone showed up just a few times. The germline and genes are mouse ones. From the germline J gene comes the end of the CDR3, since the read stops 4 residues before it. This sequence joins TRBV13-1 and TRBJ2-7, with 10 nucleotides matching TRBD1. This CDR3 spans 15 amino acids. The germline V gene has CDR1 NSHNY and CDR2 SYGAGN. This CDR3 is CASSDPRTGGDEQYF. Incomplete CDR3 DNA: TGTGCCAGCAGTGACCCCCGGACAGGGGGGGAT.

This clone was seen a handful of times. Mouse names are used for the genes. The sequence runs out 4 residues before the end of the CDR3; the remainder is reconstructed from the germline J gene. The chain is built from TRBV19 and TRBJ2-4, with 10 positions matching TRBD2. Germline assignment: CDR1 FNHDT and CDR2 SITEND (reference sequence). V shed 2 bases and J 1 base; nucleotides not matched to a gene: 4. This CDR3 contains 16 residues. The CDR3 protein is CASSIWGGAGQNTLYF. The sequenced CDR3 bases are TGTGCCAGCAGTATCTGGGGGGGCGCGGGTCAAAAC.